Following are 26 T cell receptor beta chains from one sample sequenced in a study of T-cell reconstitution after alpha-beta-depleted transplantation in children. For TCRbeta, the library was prepared with unique molecular identifiers. TCRdb reprocessed the PCR reads via MiXCR and lists one record per CDR3 protein. The sample has 200,000 to 250,000 distinct CDR3 sequences; roughly 10% are singletons. The sample here was PBMCs from the stem cell graft donor, taken from the stem cell graft. The receptors shown here come from a human donor who donated a stem cell graft to a child with acute lymphoblastic leukemia.

This clonotype was detected ten times or more. The CDR3 region is CASSDWGLGLLFF. The CDR3 nucleotides are TGTGCCAGTAGTGATTGGGGTCTGGGGTTGCTGTTTTTT. The chain combines TRBV19 with TRBJ2-2; D gene unclear. This CDR3 has 13 amino acids. Per the germline V gene, CDR1 is LNHDA and CDR2 is SQIVND (reference sequence). V lost 5 bases and J lost 13, with 17 bases in between.

This clonotype came up a few times. This sequence joins TRBV4-3 and TRBJ2-2; 8 bases fit TRBD1. Losses at the gene ends were 4 bases for V and 6 bases for J; bases not matched to a gene: 4. Germline V gene sequence: CDR1 LGHNA, CDR2 YSLEER. This CDR3 is 14 amino acids long. Here the CDR3 reads CASSLIQGAGELFF. In DNA form, the CDR3 reads TGCGCCAGCAGCCTAATACAGGGGGCCGGGGAGCTGTTTTTT.

There are many counts of this clonotype. The chain carries TRBV11-1 and TRBJ2-7; the D is unclear. Germline-derived CDR1 and CDR2 are SGHAT and FQDESV (reference sequence). The CDR3 runs 13 residues. V was trimmed by 1 base and J by 0 bases, leaving 4 bases between them. The CDR3 DNA reads TGTGCCAGCAGCTTAGTTAGCTCCTACGAGCAGTACTTC. Protein sequence: CASSLVSSYEQYF.

The rearrangement joins TRBV20-1 to TRBJ1-4, with a weak D call TRBD1 (6 bases). V shed 1 base and J shed 7 bases, with 25 bases lying between them. CDR1 is DFQATT, CDR2 SNEGSKA, per germline (reference sequence). This CDR3 contains 18 residues. Here the CDR3 reads CSARVATSRDTLTEKLFF. In DNA, the CDR3 is TGCAGTGCTAGAGTAGCGACATCCAGGGACACTTTGACTGAAAAACTGTTTTTT.

This clonotype was seen just once. This chain links TRBV5-5 with TRBJ1-5; weak D call: TRBD1 (6 bases). Germline V gene lookup returns CDR1 SGHKS and CDR2 YYEKEE (reference sequence). Trimming removed 1 base from V and 7 bases from J, with 15 bases in between. CDR3 size: 15 residues. CDR3 sequence (DNA): TGTGCCAGCAGCTTGTGGTGGGGGGCGGGACAGCCCCAGCATTTT. Protein: CASSLWWGAGQPQHF.

This clonotype was detected only a few times. This chain links TRBV20-1 with TRBJ1-1; unclear D gene. The CDR3 length is 11 residues. Germline-derived CDR1 and CDR2 are DFQATT and SNEGSKA (reference sequence). DNA of the CDR3: TGCAGGGCGTTGAGGGACACTGAAGCTTTCTTT. Its translation: CRALRDTEAFF.

This clonotype was detected only a few times. The gene calls are TRBV7-6 and TRBJ2-4; D is possibly TRBD2 (5 bases). The V end lost 9 bases, the J end lost 0 bases, and 18 bases lay between the germline ends. Germline lookup yields CDR1 SGHVS and CDR2 FNYEAQ. The CDR3 length is 16 residues. The chain's CDR3 is CARMGGQFLAKNIQYF. CDR3 nucleotide sequence: TGTGCCAGGATGGGCGGGCAGTTCCTAGCCAAAAACATTCAGTACTTC.

This clonotype was counted between two and nine times. This rearrangement joins TRBV10-3 to TRBJ2-3, with 9 bases aligning to TRBD1. J lost 4 bases, V lost 3 bases, and 11 bases had no gene match. The germline V gene encodes CDR1 ENHRY and CDR2 SYGVKD. CDR3 length equals 17 residues. The chain's CDR3 is CAISDLGDRVGPDTQYF. CDR3 coding DNA: TGTGCCATCAGTGATCTTGGGGACAGGGTGGGCCCAGATACGCAGTATTTT.

This clonotype appeared many times. V is TRBV3-1 and J is TRBJ1-3, with 12 bases fitting TRBD1. Germline V gene sequence: CDR1 LGHDT, CDR2 YNNKEL (reference sequence). The CDR3 extends over 17 amino acids. The V segment lost 3 bases and the J segment 2 bases; nucleotides outside the gene matches: 5. The CDR3 loop reads CASSQRGQGAAGNTIYF. In nucleotides, the CDR3 is TGTGCCAGCAGCCAGAGGGGACAGGGGGCAGCTGGAAACACCATATATTTT.

This clonotype was picked up many times. The chain links TRBV7-2 to TRBJ1-2; D is unclear. The CDR3 has 14 residues. The germline gives CDR1 SGHTA, CDR2 FQGNSA. Trimming cost V 1 base and J 6 bases, with 12 bases left between them. The CDR3 coding sequence is TGTGCCAGCAGCTTAGTGAACGCACCGAATGGCTACACCTTC. This sequence encodes CASSLVNAPNGYTF. The variable domain in full, with the rest retrieved from reference TRBV7-2 and TRBJ1-2, is GAGVSQSPSNKVTEKGKDVELRCDPISGHTALYWYRQSLGQGLEFLIYFQGNSAPDKSGLPSDRFSAERTGGSVSTLTIQRTQQEDSAVYLCASSLVNAPNGYTFGSGTRLTVV.

This clonotype ranks as medium-sized. The chain recombines TRBV20-1 with TRBJ2-3; TRBD1 matches 10 bases. CDR3 length: 16 residues. Germline CDR1 and CDR2: DFQATT and SNEGSKA (reference sequence). Losses at the gene ends were 5 bases for V and 8 bases for J; bases not matched to a gene: 16. CDR3 amino acids: CSAESQPGQGKGTQYF. In DNA form, the CDR3 reads TGCAGTGCTGAATCTCAACCGGGACAGGGGAAGGGTACGCAGTATTTT.

This clonotype was recorded many times. CDR3 in DNA: TGCAGTGCTAGAGATCTATCTCGGCTAGCGGGGGGGCCGGGTACGCAGTATTTT. Translating it yields CSARDLSRLAGGPGTQYF. V and J are TRBV20-1 and TRBJ2-3; 12 nucleotides align to TRBD2. CDR1 DFQATT and CDR2 SNEGSKA come from the germline V gene (reference sequence). This CDR3 region has 18 residues. The ends lost 0 bases at V and 8 bases at J; junction bases unmatched: 15.

Ten or more counts support this clonotype. The chain is built from TRBV7-6 and TRBJ1-4; D uncertain. This CDR3 is 18 amino acids long. The V gene lost 5 bases and the J gene lost 3 bases, with 22 bases spanning the gap. In germline, CDR1 is SGHVS, CDR2 FNYEAQ. For the CDR3, the DNA is TGTGCCAGCAGCCCCCAGGAACCCCAAGAGCGGGCTAATGAAAAACTGTTTTTT. Its translation: CASSPQEPQERANEKLFF.

The chain links TRBV14 to TRBJ1-2; D is undetermined. The CDR3 is 11 amino acids. Germline CDR1 is SGHDN and CDR2 is FVKESK. V was shortened by 4 bases and J by 5 bases, with 5 bases between the two germline ends. CDR3 sequence: CASSRGYGYTF. The DNA of the CDR3 is TGTGCCAGCAGCCGGGGTTATGGCTACACCTTC.

This chain joins TRBV2 and TRBJ2-1; TRBD2 might be the D (6 bases). The CDR3 spans 15 residues. V was cut by 4 bases and J by 2 bases, with 12 bases left in between. The germline CDR1 and CDR2 sequences are SNHLY and FYNNEI. For the CDR3, the DNA is TGTGCCAGCAGTGGGAGGGGACGGACCTACAATGAGCAGTTCTTC. Its protein product is CASSGRGRTYNEQFF.

This clonotype was observed many times. V and J are TRBV6-5 and TRBJ1-1; a weak D match, TRBD1 (6 bases). Looked up from germline, CDR1 is MNHEY and CDR2 is SVGAGI. V was cut by 6 bases and J by 1 base, with 18 bases left in between. This CDR3 is built from 16 residues. The CDR3 loop is CASSHLLVGGNTEAFF. The CDR3 nucleotides read TGTGCCAGCAGCCACCTATTAGTAGGGGGGAACACTGAAGCTTTCTTT.

The gene calls are TRBV10-3 and TRBJ1-6; TRBD1 is a possible D gene (6 bases). Germline values: CDR1 ENHRY, CDR2 SYGVKD. The length of the CDR3 is 15 residues. V was trimmed by 2 bases and J by 10 bases, leaving 15 bases between them. The CDR3 DNA is TGTGCCATCAGTGAGCAGCTGGGGGCTGGGTCACCCCTCCACTTT. Its translation: CAISEQLGAGSPLHF.

This clonotype was recorded a few times. The J gene is TRBJ2-3, the V gene TRBV24-1, with 11 positions matching TRBD2. There are 17 residues in the CDR3. Losses at the gene ends were 3 bases for V and 10 bases for J; bases not matched to a gene: 14. Germline V gives CDR1 KGHDR, CDR2 SFDVKD. CDR3 in DNA: TGTGCCACCAGTGATCCCCGACCCGGGACTAGCGGAGGGGCGCAGTATTTT. This codes for CATSDPRPGTSGGAQYF.

The chain uses TRBV5-1 and TRBJ1-4, with TRBD1 as a possible D gene (6 bases). Germline-derived CDR1 and CDR2 are SGHRS and YFSETQ. The CDR3 is 14 residues long. Between the trimmed V and J ends, which lost 3 bases and 6 bases, there was a span of 12 bases. The DNA for the CDR3 is TGCGCCAGCAGCTCACAGGGTGCCTATGAAAAACTGTTTTTT. Protein: CASSSQGAYEKLFF.

This clonotype was observed many times. The V gene is TRBV2, the J gene TRBJ2-3; D gene uncertain. The CDR3 extends over 16 amino acids. Germline V CDR1 and CDR2: SNHLY, FYNNEI. The germline V and J ends were trimmed by 7 bases and 0 bases, with 17 bases remaining between them. CDR3 DNA sequence: TGTGCCAGCATTCCCACCGGCGGTAGTAGCACAGATACGCAGTATTTT. Translated, it gives CASIPTGGSSTDTQYF.

In this sample, this clonotype turned up a few times. V usage is TRBV6-5 and J usage is TRBJ2-7, with 9 bases aligning to TRBD2. The CDR3 runs to 17 residues. Germline V gene data show CDR1 as MNHEY and CDR2 as SVGAGI. The junction had 12 bases not matched to a gene; V was cut back by 0 bases and J by 6 bases. CDR3 nucleotide sequence: TGTGCCAGCAGTTACTCGTCTAGCGGGGTGACCTGGGGCGAGCAGTACTTC. The encoded protein is CASSYSSSGVTWGEQYF.

V gene TRBV12-5 combines with J gene TRBJ1-1; maybe TRBD1 (5 bases). V lost 5 bases, J lost 11 bases, and 21 bases lay in between. Germline lookup yields CDR1 LGHNT and CDR2 FRNRAP. This CDR3 has 14 residues. Here the CDR3 DNA reads TGTGCTAGTGGTCCGCCTTCGGAGGTGGCAGGGGCTTTCTTT. Protein: CASGPPSEVAGAFF.

The chain couples TRBV25-1 to TRBJ1-2; tentatively, D is TRBD1 (5 bases). Germline V CDR1 and CDR2: MGHDK, SYGVNS. This CDR3 has 12 residues. Trimming pared 3 bases from V and 5 bases from J, leaving 7 bases between. The CDR3 protein is CASSEAGYGYTF. The CDR3 DNA reads TGTGCCAGCAGTGAGGCAGGGTATGGCTACACCTTC.

The sample holds a few counts of this clonotype. The V gene is TRBV5-1, the J gene TRBJ1-2; D gene uncertain. Trimming took off 3 bases at V and 6 bases at J, with 15 bases between the two ends. Germline values: CDR1 SGHRS, CDR2 YFSETQ. The CDR3 sequence is 14 residues long. The DNA of the CDR3 is TGCGCCAGCAGCTCCGCGGCACCCGGGGATGGCTACACCTTC. It codes for CASSSAAPGDGYTF.

This clonotype was observed a few times. The rearrangement links TRBV7-2 to TRBJ1-4; D unclear. The CDR3 loop spans 14 amino acids. Germline CDR1 reads SGHTA; CDR2 reads FQGNSA. Trimming removed 2 bases from V and 4 bases from J, with 8 bases in between. The CDR3 bases are TGTGCCAGCAGCTTATCTCGGGGTAATGAAAAACTGTTTTTT. Amino acids: CASSLSRGNEKLFF. The complete variable domain, with remaining parts taken from reference TRBV7-2 and TRBJ1-4, reads GAGVSQSPSNKVTEKGKDVELRCDPISGHTALYWYRQSLGQGLEFLIYFQGNSAPDKSGLPSDRFSAERTGGSVSTLTIQRTQQEDSAVYLCASSLSRGNEKLFFGSGTQLSVL.

The gene calls are TRBV18 and TRBJ2-7; D perhaps matches TRBD1 (5 bases). The CDR3 totals 16 residues. Germline V gene sequence: CDR1 KGHSH, CDR2 LQKENI. V lost 0 bases to trimming and J lost 3 bases, with 15 bases between them. CDR3: CASSPPVGEEFYEQYF. The CDR3 nucleotides are TGTGCCAGCTCACCACCAGTAGGGGAAGAGTTCTACGAGCAGTACTTC.